This T cell receptor (beta chain) stems from a study of T cell repertoires in cytomegalovirus infection. Study-level background: CMV infection and matching HLA type were both indicated by public TCR beta signatures.

This clonotype appeared many times. No antigen is known for it. A single record per CDR3 protein comes from TCRdb applying MiXCR to the reads. The top ten hold about 22% of the sample, which has tens of thousands of distinct CDR3 sequences, 4% seen once. Overall study findings and caveats: HLA-C-restricted, CMV-specific TCR beta clonotypes were dominant ex vivo.

The CDR3 length is 17 residues. Trimming removed 4 bases at V and 4 bases at J, with 22 bases between. Per the germline V gene, CDR1 is LGHDT and CDR2 is YNNKEL (reference sequence). The clonotype originates from a human donor in good health (CMV status not recorded). Some clones in this sample may be carry-over from other donors' samples. Specimen: PBMCs. The chain couples TRBV3-1 to TRBJ1-2; D gene ambiguous. CDR3 loop: CASSPLRHGSPLYGYTF. CDR3 in DNA: TGTGCCAGCAGCCCTTTGAGACATGGTTCACCGCTCTATGGCTACACCTTC.